This TCR beta chain emerged from a study of blood T cell repertoires in COVID-19. Overall study context: Material from acute and convalescent COVID-19 was sourced from the United States, Italy and Spain. The cDNA or gDNA used as material had been derived from T cells, B-cell-depleted T cells, or PBMCs.

Germline CDR1 MNHNY, CDR2 SVGAGI (reference sequence). The CDR3 is 14 residues long. Deletions cut 2 bases from V and 7 bases from J, with 14 bases between. This clone was observed a single time. Study processing details: Reference gene primer amplification gave nucleated cell count estimates. Profiling relied on immunoSEQ multiplex PCR, and the TCRdb table lists in-frame clones only, not all of them. The DNA gave D and trimming, while V, J and clone size come from that table. Among roughly 290,000 clones, more than 85% were seen once, and the ten largest hold approximately 0.84%. This TCR was recovered from a man aged 25 to 40 with acute or convalescent COVID-19. This chain connects TRBV6-6 to TRBJ1-1; D remains ambiguous. Sequencing input: peripheral blood. The CDR3 DNA reads TGTGCCAGCAGTTACGATGGACGGGGTAATGAAGCTTTCTTT. It specifies CASSYDGRGNEAFF.